This T cell receptor (beta chain) was identified in a study of cytomegalovirus exposure and HLA in healthy donors. The PCR was carried out with 60 Vbeta primers and 13 Jbeta primers. TCRdb's table, derived via immunoSEQ multiplex PCR, lists solely in-frame clones and lacks some. The table has about 180,000 clones, approximately 72% seen once. Per germline, CDR1 LNHDA and CDR2 SQIVND (reference sequence). CDR3 size: 13 residues. V was shortened by 5 bases and J by 0 bases, with 7 bases between the two germline ends. The material sequenced was PBMCs. The chain uses TRBV19 and TRBJ1-2; no reliable D call. The source is a human donor in good health. DNA of the CDR3: TGTGCCAGTAGTCCAACAGCTAACTATGGCTACACCTTC. Translating gives CASSPTANYGYTF.